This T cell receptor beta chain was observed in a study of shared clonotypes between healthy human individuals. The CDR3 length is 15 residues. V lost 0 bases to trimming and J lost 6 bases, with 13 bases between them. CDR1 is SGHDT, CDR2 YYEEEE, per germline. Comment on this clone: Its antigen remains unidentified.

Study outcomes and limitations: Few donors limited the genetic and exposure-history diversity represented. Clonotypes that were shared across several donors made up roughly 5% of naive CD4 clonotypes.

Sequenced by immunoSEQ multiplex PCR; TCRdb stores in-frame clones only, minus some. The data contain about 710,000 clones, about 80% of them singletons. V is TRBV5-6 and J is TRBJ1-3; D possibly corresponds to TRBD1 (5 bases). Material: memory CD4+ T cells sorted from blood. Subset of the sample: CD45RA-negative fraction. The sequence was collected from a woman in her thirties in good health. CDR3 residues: CASSLGTRALNTIYF. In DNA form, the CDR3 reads TGTGCCAGCAGCTTGGGGACAAGGGCTTTAAACACCATATATTTT.